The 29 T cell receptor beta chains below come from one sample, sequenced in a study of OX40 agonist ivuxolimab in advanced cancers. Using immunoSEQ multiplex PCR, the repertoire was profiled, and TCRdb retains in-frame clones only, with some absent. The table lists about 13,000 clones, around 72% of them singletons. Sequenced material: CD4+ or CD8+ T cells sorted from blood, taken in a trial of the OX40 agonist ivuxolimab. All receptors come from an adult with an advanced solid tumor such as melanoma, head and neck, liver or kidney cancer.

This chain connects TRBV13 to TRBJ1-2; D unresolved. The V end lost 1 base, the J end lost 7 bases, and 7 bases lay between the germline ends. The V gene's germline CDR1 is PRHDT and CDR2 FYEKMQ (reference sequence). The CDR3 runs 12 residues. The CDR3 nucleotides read TGTGCCAGCAGCTTAGCCTCCCCTGGCTACACCTTC. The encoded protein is CASSLASPGYTF.

The CDR3 nucleotides are TGTGCCTGGAGCTCAACAGGTCACGAGCAGTACTTC. This sequence encodes CAWSSTGHEQYF. This rearrangement joins TRBV30 to TRBJ2-7, with D possibly TRBD1 on 5 matching bases. The CDR3 length is 12 residues. Germline CDR1 reads GTSNPN; CDR2 reads SVGIG (reference sequence). The ends were cut back, 3 bases at V and 5 bases at J, with 11 bases in the middle.

For the CDR3, the DNA is TGTGCCAGCAGCTTGGGACAGGGTGGGTTGGAGACCCAGTACTTC. This gives the protein CASSLGQGGLETQYF. This sequence joins TRBV11-2 and TRBJ2-5; the match to TRBD1 covers 9 bases. The CDR3 loop spans 15 amino acids. Germline V lookup: CDR1 SGHAT, CDR2 FQNNGV. The V segment lost 3 bases and the J segment 5 bases; nucleotides outside the gene matches: 7.

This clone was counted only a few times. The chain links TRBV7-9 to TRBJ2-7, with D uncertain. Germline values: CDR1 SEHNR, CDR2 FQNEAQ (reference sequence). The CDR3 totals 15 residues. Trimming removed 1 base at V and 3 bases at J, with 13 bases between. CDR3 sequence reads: CASSLGWARYYEQYF. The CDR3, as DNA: TGTGCCAGCAGCTTAGGGTGGGCCAGGTACTACGAGCAGTACTTC. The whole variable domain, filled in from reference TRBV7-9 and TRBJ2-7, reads DTGVSQNPRHKITKRGQNVTFRCDPISEHNRLYWYRQTLGQGPEFLTYFQNEAQLEKSRLLSDRFSAERPKGSFSTLEIQRTEQGDSAMYLCASSLGWARYYEQYFGPGTRLTVT.

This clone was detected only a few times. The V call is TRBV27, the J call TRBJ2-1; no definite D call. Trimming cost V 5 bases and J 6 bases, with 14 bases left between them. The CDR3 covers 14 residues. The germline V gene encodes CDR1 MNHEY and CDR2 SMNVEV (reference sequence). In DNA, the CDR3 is TGTGCCAGCAGTCGGAGTTTGTCGATCAATGAGCAGTTCTTC. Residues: CASSRSLSINEQFF.

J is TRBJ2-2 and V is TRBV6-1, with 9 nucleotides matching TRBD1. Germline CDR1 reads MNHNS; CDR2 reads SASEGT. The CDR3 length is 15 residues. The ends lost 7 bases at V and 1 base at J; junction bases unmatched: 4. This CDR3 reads CASTMDRGNTGELFF. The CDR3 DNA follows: TGTGCCAGCACGATGGACAGGGGGAACACCGGGGAGCTGTTTTTT.

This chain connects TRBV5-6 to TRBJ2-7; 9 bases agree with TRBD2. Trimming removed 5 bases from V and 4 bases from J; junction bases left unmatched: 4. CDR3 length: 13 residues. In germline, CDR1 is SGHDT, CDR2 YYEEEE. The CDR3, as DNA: TGTGCCAGCAGTGCGACTAGCGGTTACGAGCAGTACTTC. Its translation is CASSATSGYEQYF.

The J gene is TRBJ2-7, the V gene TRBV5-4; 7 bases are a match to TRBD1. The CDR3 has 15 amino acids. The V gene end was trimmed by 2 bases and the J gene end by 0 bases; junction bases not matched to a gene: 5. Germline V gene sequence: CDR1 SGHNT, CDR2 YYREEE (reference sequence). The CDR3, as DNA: TGTGCCAGCAGCTTAGCGACAGGGAGCTCCTACGAGCAGTACTTC. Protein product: CASSLATGSSYEQYF.

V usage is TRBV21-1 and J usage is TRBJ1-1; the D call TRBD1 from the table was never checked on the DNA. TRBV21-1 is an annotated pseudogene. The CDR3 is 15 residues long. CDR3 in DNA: TGTGCCAGCAGCAGGGCAGGGGATATGAACACTGAAGCTTTCTTT. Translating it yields CASSRAGDMNTEAFF.

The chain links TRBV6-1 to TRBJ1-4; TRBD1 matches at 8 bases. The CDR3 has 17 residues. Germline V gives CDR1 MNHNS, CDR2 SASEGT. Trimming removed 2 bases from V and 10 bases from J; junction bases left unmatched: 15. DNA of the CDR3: TGTGCCAGCAGTGAAAGCGGGACAGGCCAAATGGGTCGAAAACTGTTTTTT. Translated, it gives CASSESGTGQMGRKLFF.

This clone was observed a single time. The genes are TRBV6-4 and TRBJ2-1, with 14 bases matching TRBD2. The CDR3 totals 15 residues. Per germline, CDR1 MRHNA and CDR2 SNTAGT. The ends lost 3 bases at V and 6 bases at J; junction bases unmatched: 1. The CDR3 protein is CASSEGTSGSNEQFF. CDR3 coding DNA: TGTGCCAGCAGTGAAGGGACTAGCGGGAGCAATGAGCAGTTCTTC.

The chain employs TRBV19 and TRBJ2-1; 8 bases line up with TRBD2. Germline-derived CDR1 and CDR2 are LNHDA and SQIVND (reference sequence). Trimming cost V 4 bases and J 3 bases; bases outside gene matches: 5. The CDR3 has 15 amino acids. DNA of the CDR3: TGTGCCAGTAGTACGGGACTAGTATTCTACAATGAGCAGTTCTTC. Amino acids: CASSTGLVFYNEQFF.

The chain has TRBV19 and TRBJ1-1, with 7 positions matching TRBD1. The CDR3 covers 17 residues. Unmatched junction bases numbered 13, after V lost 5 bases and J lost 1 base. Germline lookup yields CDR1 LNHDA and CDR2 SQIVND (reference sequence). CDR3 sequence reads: CASSLGTRGTANTEAFF. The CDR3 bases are TGTGCCAGTAGTCTTGGGACGCGCGGGACAGCGAACACTGAAGCTTTCTTT.

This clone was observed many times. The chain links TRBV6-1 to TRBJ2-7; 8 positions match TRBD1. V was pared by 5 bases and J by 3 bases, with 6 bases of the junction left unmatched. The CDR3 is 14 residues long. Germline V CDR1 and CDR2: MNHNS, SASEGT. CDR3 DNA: TGTGCCAGCAGTACCTGGACAGGGATCTACGAGCAGTACTTC. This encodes CASSTWTGIYEQYF.

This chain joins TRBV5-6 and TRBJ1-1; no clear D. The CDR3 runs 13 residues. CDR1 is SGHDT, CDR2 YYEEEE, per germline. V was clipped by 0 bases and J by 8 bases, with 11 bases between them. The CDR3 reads CASSLGTATEAFF. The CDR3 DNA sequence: TGTGCCAGCAGCTTGGGGACCGCTACCGAAGCTTTCTTT.

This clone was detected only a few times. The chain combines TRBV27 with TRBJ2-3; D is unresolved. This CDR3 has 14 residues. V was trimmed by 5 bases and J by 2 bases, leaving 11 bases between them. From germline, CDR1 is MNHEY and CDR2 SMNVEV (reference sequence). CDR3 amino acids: CASSPSYPTDTQYF. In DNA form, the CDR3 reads TGTGCCAGCAGTCCCTCCTACCCCACAGATACGCAGTATTTT.

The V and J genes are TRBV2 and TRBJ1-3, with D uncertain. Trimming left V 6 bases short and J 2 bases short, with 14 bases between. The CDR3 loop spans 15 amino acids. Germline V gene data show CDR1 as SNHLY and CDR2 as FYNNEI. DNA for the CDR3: TGTGCCAGCAGGCGGGCCACTGGCACTGGAAACACCATATATTTT. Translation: CASRRATGTGNTIYF.

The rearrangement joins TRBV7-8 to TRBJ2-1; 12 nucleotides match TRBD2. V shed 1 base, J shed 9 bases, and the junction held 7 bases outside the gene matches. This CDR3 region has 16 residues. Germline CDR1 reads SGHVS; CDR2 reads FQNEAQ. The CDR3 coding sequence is TGTGCCAGCAGCTTAGAGGCTAGCGGGAGGGCGAGTGAGCAGTTCTTC. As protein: CASSLEASGRASEQFF.

Here the CDR3 reads CASSLSGTTDTQYF. The CDR3 region has the DNA TGTGCCAGCAGTTTATCGGGCACCACAGATACGCAGTATTTT. The rearrangement uses TRBV27 and TRBJ2-3; unclear D gene. The CDR3 loop spans 14 amino acids. Trimming pared 0 bases from V and 2 bases from J, leaving 6 bases between. Looked up from germline, CDR1 is MNHEY and CDR2 is SMNVEV (reference sequence).

The CDR3 bases are TGTGCCAGCAGCCAAACCGAAAGGGCCTTCTCTGGAAACACCATATATTTT. Amino acid sequence: CASSQTERAFSGNTIYF. J is TRBJ1-3 and V is TRBV14; D ambiguous. This CDR3 contains 17 residues. Per germline, CDR1 SGHDN and CDR2 FVKESK. Trimming removed 2 bases from V and 0 bases from J, with 14 bases in between.

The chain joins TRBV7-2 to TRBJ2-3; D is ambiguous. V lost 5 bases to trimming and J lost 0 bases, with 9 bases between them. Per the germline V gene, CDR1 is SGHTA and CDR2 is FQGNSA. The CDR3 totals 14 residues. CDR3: CASSMRRSTDTQYF. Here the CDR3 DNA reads TGTGCCAGCAGCATGAGGCGTAGCACAGATACGCAGTATTTT.

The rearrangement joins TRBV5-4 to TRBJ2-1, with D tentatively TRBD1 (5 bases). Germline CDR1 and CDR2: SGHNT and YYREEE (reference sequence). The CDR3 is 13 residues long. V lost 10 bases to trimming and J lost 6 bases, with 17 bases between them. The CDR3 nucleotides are TGTGCCTCTCAGGCCAACCAGGGCAATGAGCAGTTCTTC. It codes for CASQANQGNEQFF.

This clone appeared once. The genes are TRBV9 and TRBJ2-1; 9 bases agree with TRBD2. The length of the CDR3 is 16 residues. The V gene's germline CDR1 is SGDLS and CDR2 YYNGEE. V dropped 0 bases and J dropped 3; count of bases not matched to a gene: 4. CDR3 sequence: CASSVGASGVYNEQFF. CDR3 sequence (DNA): TGTGCCAGCAGCGTAGGCGCTAGCGGGGTCTACAATGAGCAGTTCTTC.

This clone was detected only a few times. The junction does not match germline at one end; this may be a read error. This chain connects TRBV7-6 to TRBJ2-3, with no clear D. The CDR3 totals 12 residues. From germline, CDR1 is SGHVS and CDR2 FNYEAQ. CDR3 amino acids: CASGLVTDTQYF. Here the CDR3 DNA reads TGTGCCAGCGGCTTAGTCACAGATACGCAGTATTTT.

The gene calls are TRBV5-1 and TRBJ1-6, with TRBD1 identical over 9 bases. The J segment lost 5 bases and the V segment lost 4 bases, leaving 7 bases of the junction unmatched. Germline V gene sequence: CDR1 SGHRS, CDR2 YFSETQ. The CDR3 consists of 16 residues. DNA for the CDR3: TGCGCCAGCAGCCTGGGACAGGGCCGGAATAATTCACCCCTCCACTTT. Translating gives CASSLGQGRNNSPLHF.

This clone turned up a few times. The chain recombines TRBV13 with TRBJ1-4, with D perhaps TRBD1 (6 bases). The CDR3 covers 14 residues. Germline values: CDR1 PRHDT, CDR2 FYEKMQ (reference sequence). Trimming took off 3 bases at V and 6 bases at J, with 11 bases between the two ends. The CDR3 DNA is TGTGCCAGCAGCTTCCGAGGGGGGGATGAAAAACTGTTTTTT. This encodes CASSFRGGDEKLFF.

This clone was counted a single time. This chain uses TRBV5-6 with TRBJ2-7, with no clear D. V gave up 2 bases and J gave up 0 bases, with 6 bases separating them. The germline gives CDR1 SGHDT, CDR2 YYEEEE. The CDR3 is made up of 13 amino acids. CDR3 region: CASSFDNSYEQYF. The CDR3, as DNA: TGTGCCAGCAGCTTTGACAACTCCTACGAGCAGTACTTC.

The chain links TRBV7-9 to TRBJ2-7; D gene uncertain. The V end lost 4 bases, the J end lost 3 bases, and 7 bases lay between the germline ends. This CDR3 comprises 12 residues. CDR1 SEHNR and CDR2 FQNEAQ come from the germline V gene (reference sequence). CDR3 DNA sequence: TGTGCCAGCAGCTCAGCAGGCTACGAGCAGTACTTC. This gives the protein CASSSAGYEQYF.

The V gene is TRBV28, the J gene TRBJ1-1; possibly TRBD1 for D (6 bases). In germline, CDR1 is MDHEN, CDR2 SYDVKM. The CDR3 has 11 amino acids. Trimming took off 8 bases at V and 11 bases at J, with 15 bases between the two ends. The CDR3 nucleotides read TGTGCCAGCGGGCAGGCCACAGGGGCTTTCTTT. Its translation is CASGQATGAFF. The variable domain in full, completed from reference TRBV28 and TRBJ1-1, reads DVKVTQSSRYLVKRTGEKVFLECVQDMDHENMFWYRQDPGLGLRLIYFSYDVKMKEKGDIPEGYSVSREKKERFSLILESASTNQTSMYLCASGQATGAFFGQGTRLTVV.